This T cell receptor beta chain comes out of a study of control samples from healthy donors and cancer patients. Germline V gene lookup returns CDR1 KGHSH and CDR2 LQKENI. The V gene end was trimmed by 3 bases and the J gene end by 2 bases; junction bases not matched to a gene: 4. This CDR3 has 14 amino acids. The table came from immunoSEQ multiplex PCR; TCRdb's copy has only in-frame clones and leaves some out. Of about 200,000 clones in the sample, over 80% were seen once. Sequencing was carried out using blood. This chain uses TRBV18 with TRBJ2-7; 7 bases are shared with TRBD1. The sequence was collected from a young man in good health. The CDR3 DNA is TGTGCCAGCTCACCGACAGGGAACGCCTACGAGCAGTACTTC. Its protein product is CASSPTGNAYEQYF.